This T cell receptor beta chain was profiled in a study of blood T cell repertoires in COVID-19 (dated by TCRdb to the early 2020s). At the level of the whole study: The collaborator samples originated in the United States, Italy and Spain and spanned the acute and convalescent phases of COVID-19. The material from the prospective study consisted of cDNA or gDNA derived from T cells, B-cell-depleted T cells, or PBMCs. Sample metadata almost always included a de-identified subject ID, COVID-19 status, age in years and sex. Subjects who had been exposed to COVID-19, were actively infected with it, or had recovered from it provided the deeply sampled blood TCRbeta repertoires that made up the dataset. Where available, HLA class I and class II types were taken from metadata supplied by the sample provider and were not determined by assay-based typing. A freely available public database, intended as a resource for researchers studying the immune response to SARS-CoV-2, is where the repertoires were released. Samples were obtained from the ongoing ImmuneRACE study (first 160 participants) and from 1,254 subjects provided by 6 global collaborators.

This clone is a singleton in its sample. Its recognized antigen is unknown. A much bigger clone sits one base away, suggesting this may be a read error. On the study overall, not on this receptor specifically: The amount of clinical and demographic metadata varied by source and participant and was provided uncurated.

CDR1 MNHEY and CDR2 SVGAGI are derived from the germline V gene. The CDR3 measures 11 amino acids from cysteine to phenylalanine. The sequence is cut down to CDR3 DNA, 33 bases in frame from base 1. V lost 10 bases and J lost 1 base; the stretch between them is 7 bases long. Participants in the prospective study were enrolled through a virtual design, were aged about 18 to 89 years, and lived in roughly 24 United States geographic areas. Cohort assignment in the prospective study relied on participant-reported clinical history from a screening survey and a study questionnaire. Recovered participants in ImmuneRACE Cohort 3 were defined by two consecutive negative NP/OP PCR tests, clearance by a healthcare professional, or resolution of symptoms. In the prospective study, whole blood, serum and a nasopharyngeal or oropharyngeal swab were collected from each participant by mobile phlebotomists. Over a roughly 2-month period, participants in the prospective study had the option of providing additional blood draws and questionnaires. Blood samples from the prospective study were shipped frozen or at room temperature prior to DNA extraction.

TCRbeta CDR3 regions were amplified from genomic DNA using the immunoSEQ Assay, a bias-controlled multiplex PCR. The authors' analysis ran thus. Nucleated cell counts per sample were estimated from amplification of reference gene primers within the assay. Sequence reads were collapsed and filtered to measure the absolute abundance of every unique TCRbeta CDR3 rearrangement. Productive Simpson clonality was computed per sample as the square root of Simpson's diversity index over productive rearrangements. Drawn from immuneACCESS, this table holds only the in-frame rearrangements with V and J called that TCRdb kept. Clones are partly lost; checked studies trace under half to an unresolved V gene and leave the rest unexplained. V and J calls and clone size follow that table, whereas D and trimming were derived from the DNA. The sample contains around 470,000 clones, about 90% of them found a single time. Clones ranked in the top ten supply 0.6% of the sample.

The sample comprised PBMCs or T cells enriched from blood (not recorded which). The sequence was collected from a man between 18 and 29 years old who had recovered from COVID-19. Recombination linked TRBV6-5 to TRBJ1-1, with no D gene named confidently. This receptor has the CDR3 CATTGNTEAFF. In nucleotides, the sequence is TGTGCCACCACCGGGAACACTGAAGCTTTCTTT.